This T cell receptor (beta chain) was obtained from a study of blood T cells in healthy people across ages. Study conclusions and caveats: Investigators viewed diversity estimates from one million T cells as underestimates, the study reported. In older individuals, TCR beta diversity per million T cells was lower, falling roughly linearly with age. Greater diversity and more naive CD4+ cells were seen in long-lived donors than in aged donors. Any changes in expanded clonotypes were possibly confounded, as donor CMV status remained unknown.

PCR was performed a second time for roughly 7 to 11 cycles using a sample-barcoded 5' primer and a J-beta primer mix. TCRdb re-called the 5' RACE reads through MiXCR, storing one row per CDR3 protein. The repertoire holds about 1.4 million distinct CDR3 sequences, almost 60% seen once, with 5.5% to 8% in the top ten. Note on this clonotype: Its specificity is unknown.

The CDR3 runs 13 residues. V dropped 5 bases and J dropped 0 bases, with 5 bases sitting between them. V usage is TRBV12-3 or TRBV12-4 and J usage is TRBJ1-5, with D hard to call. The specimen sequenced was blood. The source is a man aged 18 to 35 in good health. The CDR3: CASSLHSNQPQHF. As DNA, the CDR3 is TGTGCCAGCAGTCTTCATAGCAATCAGCCCCAGCATTTT.